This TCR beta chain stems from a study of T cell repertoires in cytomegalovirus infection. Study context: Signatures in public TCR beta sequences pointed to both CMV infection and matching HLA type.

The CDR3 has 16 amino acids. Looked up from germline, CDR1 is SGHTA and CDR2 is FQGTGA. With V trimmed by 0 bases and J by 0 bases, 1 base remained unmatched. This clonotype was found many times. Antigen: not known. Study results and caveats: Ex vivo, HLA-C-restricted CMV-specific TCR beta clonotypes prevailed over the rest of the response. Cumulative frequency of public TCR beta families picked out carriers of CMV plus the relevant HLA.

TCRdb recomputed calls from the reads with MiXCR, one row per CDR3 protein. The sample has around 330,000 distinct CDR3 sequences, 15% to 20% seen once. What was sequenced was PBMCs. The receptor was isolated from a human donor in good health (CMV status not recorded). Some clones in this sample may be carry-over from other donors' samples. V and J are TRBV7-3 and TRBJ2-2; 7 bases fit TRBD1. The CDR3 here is CASSLTTGANTGELFF. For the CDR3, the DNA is TGTGCCAGCAGCTTAACTACAGGGGCGAACACCGGGGAGCTGTTTTTT.